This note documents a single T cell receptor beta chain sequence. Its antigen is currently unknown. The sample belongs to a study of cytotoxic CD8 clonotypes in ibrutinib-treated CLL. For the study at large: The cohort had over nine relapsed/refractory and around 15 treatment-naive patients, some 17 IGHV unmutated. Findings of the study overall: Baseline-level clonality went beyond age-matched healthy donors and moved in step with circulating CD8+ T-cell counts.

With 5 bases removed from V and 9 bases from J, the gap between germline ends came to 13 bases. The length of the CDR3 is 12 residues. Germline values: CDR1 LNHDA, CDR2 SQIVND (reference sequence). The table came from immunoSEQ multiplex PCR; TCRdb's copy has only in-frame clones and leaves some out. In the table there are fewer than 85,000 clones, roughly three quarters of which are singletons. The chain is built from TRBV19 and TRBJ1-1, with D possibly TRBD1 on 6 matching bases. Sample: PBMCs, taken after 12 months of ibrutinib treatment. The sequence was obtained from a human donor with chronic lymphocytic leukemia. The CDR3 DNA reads TGTGCCAGTAGTCCACCGGGGGGCCAAGCTTTCTTT. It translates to CASSPPGGQAFF.